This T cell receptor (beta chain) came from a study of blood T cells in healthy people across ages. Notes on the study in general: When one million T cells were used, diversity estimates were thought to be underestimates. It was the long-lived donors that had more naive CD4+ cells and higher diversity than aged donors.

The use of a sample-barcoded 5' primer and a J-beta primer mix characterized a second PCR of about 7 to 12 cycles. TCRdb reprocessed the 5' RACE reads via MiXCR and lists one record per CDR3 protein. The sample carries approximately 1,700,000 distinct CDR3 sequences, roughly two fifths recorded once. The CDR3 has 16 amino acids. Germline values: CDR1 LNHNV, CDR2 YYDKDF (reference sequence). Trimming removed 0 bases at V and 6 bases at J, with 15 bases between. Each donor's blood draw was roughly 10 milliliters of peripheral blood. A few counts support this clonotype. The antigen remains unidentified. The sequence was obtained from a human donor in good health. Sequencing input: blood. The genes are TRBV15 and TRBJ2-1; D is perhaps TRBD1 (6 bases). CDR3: CATSRDLGTPSNEQFF. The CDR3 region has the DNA TGTGCCACCAGCAGAGATTTGGGGACACCTTCCAATGAGCAGTTCTTC. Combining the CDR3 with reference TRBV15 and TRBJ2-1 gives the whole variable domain DAMVIQNPRYQVTQFGKPVTLSCSQTLNHNVMYWYQQKSSQAPKLLFHYYDKDFNNEADTPDNFQSRRPNTSFCFLDIRSPGLGDTAMYLCATSRDLGTPSNEQFFGPGTRLTVL.